The 14 T cell receptor beta chains reported below all come from one sample, sequenced in a study of human T cells and chemical hapten exposure. A single record per CDR3 protein comes from TCRdb applying MiXCR to the RACE reads. The sample records 250,000 to 300,000 distinct CDR3 sequences, 7.7% being singletons. As to time point: pre-sensitization, week 0. Sample treatment: therapeutic diphenylcyclopropenone sensitization with weekly scalp DPC. This specimen consisted of whole blood, obtained in connection with sensitization to the hapten diphenylcyclopropenone (DPC). The source of these receptors is a man aged 18 to 29 with alopecia areata. Some clones in this sample may be carry-over from other donors' samples.

This chain links TRBV12-3 or TRBV12-4 with TRBJ1-1, with D possibly matching TRBD1 (5 bases). The germline V and J ends were trimmed by 7 bases and 8 bases, with 20 bases remaining between them. CDR3 length: 14 residues. The CDR3 loop is CASTDIRETSEAFF. CDR3 nucleotide sequence: TGTGCCAGCACTGATATCAGGGAGACCTCCGAAGCTTTCTTT.

This clonotype has just a few counts. This sequence joins TRBV15 and TRBJ2-7, with D uncertain. The V end was cut by 0 bases, the J end by 2 bases, with 8 bases between. CDR3 length: 14 residues. Germline CDR1 LNHNV, CDR2 YYDKDF (reference sequence). This CDR3 reads CATSREGYTYEQYF. The DNA of the CDR3 is TGTGCCACCAGCAGAGAAGGGTATACCTACGAGCAGTACTTC.

This clonotype is a singleton in its sample. The J gene is TRBJ2-3, the V gene TRBV6-2 or TRBV6-3; TRBD1 matches at 10 bases. Germline V gene lookup returns CDR1 MNHEY and CDR2 SVGEGT. The CDR3 runs to 19 residues. The ends lost 5 bases at V and 3 bases at J; junction bases unmatched: 17. CDR3 protein: CASSRLLETGGFSTDTQYF. The CDR3 bases are TGTGCCAGCAGTAGACTCCTGGAGACAGGGGGCTTTAGTACAGATACGCAGTATTTT.

In its sample, this clonotype was seen many times. The chain joins TRBV6-2 or TRBV6-3 to TRBJ2-7, with 12 bases identical to TRBD1. The CDR3 covers 15 residues. J lost 7 bases, V lost 6 bases, and 10 bases had no gene match. The germline CDR1 and CDR2 sequences are MNHEY and SVGEGT. The DNA for the CDR3 is TGTGCCAGCAGCCGACCGGGACAGGGGGCTCGGGAGCAGTACTTC. This translates into CASSRPGQGAREQYF.

This clonotype was detected only a few times. The chain carries TRBV6-4 and TRBJ2-2; TRBD1 matches at 8 bases. The CDR3 runs to 15 residues. Losses at the gene ends were 5 bases for V and 1 base for J; bases not matched to a gene: 3. Germline CDR1 and CDR2: MRHNA and SNTAGT. CDR3 DNA sequence: TGTGCCAGCAGTACCGGGACAGGGAACACCGGGGAGCTGTTTTTT. Translating gives CASSTGTGNTGELFF.

This clonotype was seen many times. This chain connects TRBV12-3 or TRBV12-4 to TRBJ1-1; maybe TRBD1 (6 bases). The CDR3 sequence is 13 residues long. V was cut by 9 bases and J by 6 bases, with 17 bases left in between. CDR3 loop: CASSPGGASEAFF. CDR3 nucleotides: TGTGCCAGTAGCCCCGGGGGCGCGTCTGAAGCTTTCTTT.

V and J are TRBV25-1 and TRBJ1-5; D ambiguous. CDR3 length: 16 residues. The V end lost 2 bases, the J end lost 4 bases, and 15 bases lay between the germline ends. CDR1 MGHDK and CDR2 SYGVNS come from the germline V gene. DNA of the CDR3: TGTGCCAGCAGTGAAGAAGGTATCAGAATAAATCAGCCCCAGCATTTT. Protein sequence: CASSEEGIRINQPQHF.

In this sample, this clonotype turned up a few times. V and J are TRBV29-1 and TRBJ1-2; D is ambiguous. The CDR3 totals 14 residues. V shed 4 bases and J shed 7 bases, with 19 bases lying between them. Germline V gene sequence: CDR1 SQVTM, CDR2 ANQGSEA. The CDR3 protein is CSVVPTNPGSGYTF. CDR3 nucleotide sequence: TGCAGCGTTGTGCCCACAAACCCGGGGAGTGGCTACACCTTC.

The table lists this clonotype with a few counts. The chain combines TRBV29-1 with TRBJ1-1; D is unresolved. CDR1 SQVTM and CDR2 ANQGSEA come from the germline V gene. The germline V and J ends were trimmed by 5 bases and 4 bases, with 5 bases remaining between them. The CDR3 runs 10 residues. The CDR3 is CSVSTTEAFF. CDR3 bases: TGCAGCGTTTCAACCACTGAAGCTTTCTTT.

This clonotype has at least ten counts. V gene TRBV7-9 combines with J gene TRBJ2-7; 9 positions agree with TRBD1. The CDR3 runs to 15 residues. The germline V gene has CDR1 SEHNR and CDR2 FQNEAQ (reference sequence). V lost 4 bases, J lost 5 bases, and 9 bases stayed unmatched. This chain's CDR3 is CASSSTGTGKHEQYF. The CDR3 nucleotides read TGTGCCAGCAGCTCTACCGGGACAGGGAAACACGAGCAGTACTTC.

This clonotype has a handful of counts. One base away lies a much larger clone, so this may be a sequencing read error. This chain joins TRBV11-2 and TRBJ1-2; a possible D gene is TRBD1 (6 bases). Per the germline V gene, CDR1 is SGHAT and CDR2 is FQNNGV. The V gene lost 4 bases and the J gene lost 5 bases, with 8 bases spanning the gap. The CDR3 has 12 residues. CDR3: CASSSGEYGYTF. As DNA, the CDR3 is TGTGCCAGCAGCTCAGGGGAGTATGGCTACACCTTC.

This clonotype was counted many times. The J gene is TRBJ1-6, the V gene TRBV5-6; tentative D call: TRBD1 (5 bases). Germline assignment: CDR1 SGHDT and CDR2 YYEEEE. Trimming shortened V by 4 bases and J by 9 bases, and 20 bases separated the two germline ends. The CDR3 is made up of 16 amino acids. In nucleotides, the CDR3 is TGTGCCAGCAGCGAGGGCGGGGCAGGGAGGCGTTCACCCCTCCACTTT. Its translation is CASSEGGAGRRSPLHF.

This clonotype has just a few counts. The chain carries TRBV4-1 and TRBJ1-2, with no clear D. From germline, CDR1 is MGHRA and CDR2 YSYEKL. The CDR3 loop spans 14 amino acids. Trimming cost V 1 base and J 1 base, with 7 bases left between them. The CDR3 DNA reads TGCGCCAGCAGCCAAGCCCTAAGTAACTATGGCTACACCTTC. This translates into CASSQALSNYGYTF.

A few counts support this clonotype. The V call is TRBV7-7, the J call TRBJ2-5; D unresolved. This CDR3 spans 13 amino acids. CDR1 SSHAT and CDR2 FNYEAQ come from the germline V gene (reference sequence). Trimming left V 5 bases short and J 4 bases short, with 11 bases between. CDR3 sequence reads: CASSHDWRETQYF. The CDR3 DNA sequence: TGTGCCAGCAGCCATGACTGGAGAGAGACCCAGTACTTC.